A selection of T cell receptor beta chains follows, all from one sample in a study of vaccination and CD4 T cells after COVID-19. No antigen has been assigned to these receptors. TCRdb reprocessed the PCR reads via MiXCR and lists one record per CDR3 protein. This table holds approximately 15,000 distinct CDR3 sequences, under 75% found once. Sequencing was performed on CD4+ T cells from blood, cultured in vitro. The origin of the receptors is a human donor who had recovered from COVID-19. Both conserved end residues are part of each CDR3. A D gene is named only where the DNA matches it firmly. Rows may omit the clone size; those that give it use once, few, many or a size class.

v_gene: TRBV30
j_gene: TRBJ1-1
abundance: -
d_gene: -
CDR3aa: CAWSNVYTEAFF
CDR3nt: TGTGCCTGGAGTAACGTTTACACTGAAGCTTTCTTT

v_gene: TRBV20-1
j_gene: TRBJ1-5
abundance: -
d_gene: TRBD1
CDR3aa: CSARVDRGRQPQHF
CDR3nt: TGCAGTGCTAGGGTGGACAGGGGGCGTCAGCCCCAGCATTTT

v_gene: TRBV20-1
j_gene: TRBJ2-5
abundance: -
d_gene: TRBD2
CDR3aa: CSPSGDQETQYF
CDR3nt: TGCAGTCCTAGCGGGGACCAAGAGACCCAGTACTTC

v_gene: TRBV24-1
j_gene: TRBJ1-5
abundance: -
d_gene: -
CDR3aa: CATSDPASEYSNQPQHF
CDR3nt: TGTGCCACCAGTGACCCGGCGTCAGAATATAGCAATCAGCCCCAGCATTTT

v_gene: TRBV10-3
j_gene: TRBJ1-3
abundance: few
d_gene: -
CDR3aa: CAISETGTGNTIYF
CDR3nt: TGTGCCATCAGTGAAACAGGGACTGGAAACACCATATATTTT

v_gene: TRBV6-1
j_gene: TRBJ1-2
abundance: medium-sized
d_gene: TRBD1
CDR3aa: CASRRDSNYGYTF
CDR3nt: TGTGCCAGCAGAAGGGACAGCAACTATGGCTACACCTTC

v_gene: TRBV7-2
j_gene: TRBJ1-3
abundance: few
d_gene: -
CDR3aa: CASSRSRAPGNTIYF
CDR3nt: TGTGCCAGCAGCAGAAGTAGGGCTCCTGGAAACACCATATATTTT

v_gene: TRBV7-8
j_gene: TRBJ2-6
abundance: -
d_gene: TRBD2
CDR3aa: CASSLAGTSGSGANVLTF
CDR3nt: TGTGCCAGCAGCTTAGCCGGGACTAGCGGCTCTGGGGCCAACGTCCTGACTTTC

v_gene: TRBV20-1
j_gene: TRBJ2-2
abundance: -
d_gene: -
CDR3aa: CSAAGLSGGELFF
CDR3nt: TGCAGTGCTGCGGGATTGAGCGGCGGGGAGCTGTTTTTT

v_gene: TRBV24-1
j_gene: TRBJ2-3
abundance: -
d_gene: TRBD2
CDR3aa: CATSDQGLAVTDTQYF
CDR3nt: TGTGCCACCAGTGACCAGGGACTAGCGGTCACAGATACGCAGTATTTT

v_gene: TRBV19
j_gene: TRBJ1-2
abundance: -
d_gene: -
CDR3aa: CASAPRGYTGYTF
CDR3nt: TGTGCCAGTGCCCCCCGAGGGTATACGGGCTACACCTTC

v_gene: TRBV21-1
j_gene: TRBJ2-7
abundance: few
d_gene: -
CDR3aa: CASSKSGTLRKYF
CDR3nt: TGTGCCAGCAGCAAATCCGGGACGCTACGGAAGTACTTC

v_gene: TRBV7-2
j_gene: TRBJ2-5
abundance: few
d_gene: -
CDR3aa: CASSFGGVVETQYF
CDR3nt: TGTGCCAGCAGCTTCGGCGGGGTCGTGGAGACCCAGTACTTC

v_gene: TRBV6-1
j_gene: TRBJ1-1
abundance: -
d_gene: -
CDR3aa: CASSERGLNTEAFF
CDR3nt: TGTGCCAGCAGTGAAAGGGGCCTGAACACTGAAGCTTTCTTT

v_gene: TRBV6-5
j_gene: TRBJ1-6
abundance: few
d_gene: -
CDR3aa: CASSYMSFDSPLHF
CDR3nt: TGTGCCAGCAGTTACATGTCCTTCGATTCACCCCTCCACTTT

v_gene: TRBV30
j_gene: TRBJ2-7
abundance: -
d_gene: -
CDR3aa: CAWSVLEGTEQYF
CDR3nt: TGTGCCTGGAGTGTTCTGGAGGGGACCGAGCAGTACTTC

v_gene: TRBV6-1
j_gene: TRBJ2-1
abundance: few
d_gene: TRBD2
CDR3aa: CASEGLAGGHNEQFF
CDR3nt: TGTGCCAGCGAGGGACTAGCGGGAGGGCACAATGAGCAGTTCTTC

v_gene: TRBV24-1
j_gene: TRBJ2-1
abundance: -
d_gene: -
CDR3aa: CATSAPSGLDRDYNEQFF
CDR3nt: TGTGCCACCAGTGCTCCCTCGGGCCTTGACAGAGATTACAATGAGCAGTTCTTC

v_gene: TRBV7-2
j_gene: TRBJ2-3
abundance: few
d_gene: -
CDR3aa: CASSLASVNTDTQYF
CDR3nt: TGTGCCAGCAGCTTAGCTAGCGTGAACACAGATACGCAGTATTTT

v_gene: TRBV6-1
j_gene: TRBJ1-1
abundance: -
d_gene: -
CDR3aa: CASRRKRRMNTEAFF
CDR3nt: TGTGCCAGCAGGAGGAAAAGGAGGATGAACACTGAAGCTTTCTTT

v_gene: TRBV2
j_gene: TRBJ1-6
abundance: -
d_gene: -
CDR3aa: CASRVLGGYNSPLHF
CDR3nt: TGTGCCAGCAGGGTCTTAGGGGGATATAATTCACCCCTCCACTTT

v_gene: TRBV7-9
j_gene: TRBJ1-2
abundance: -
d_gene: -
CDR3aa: CASSQRNYGYTF
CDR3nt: TGTGCCAGCAGCCAACGGAACTATGGCTACACCTTC

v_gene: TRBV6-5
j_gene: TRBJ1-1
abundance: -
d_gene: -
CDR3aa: CASSSSRDTEAFF
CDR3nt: TGTGCCAGCAGTTCCAGTAGAGACACTGAAGCTTTCTTT

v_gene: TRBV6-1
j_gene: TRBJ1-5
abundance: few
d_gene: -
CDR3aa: CASARGLRGQPQHF
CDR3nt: TGTGCCAGCGCCCGGGGCCTCCGAGGGCAGCCCCAGCATTTT

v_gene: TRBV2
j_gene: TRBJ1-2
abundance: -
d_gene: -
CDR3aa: CASSNEGFGDGYTF
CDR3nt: TGTGCCAGCAGTAACGAGGGGTTCGGAGATGGCTACACCTTC

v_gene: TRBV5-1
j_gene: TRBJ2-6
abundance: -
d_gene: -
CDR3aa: CASSTLISGANVLTF
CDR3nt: TGCGCCAGCAGCACACTGATCTCTGGGGCCAACGTCCTGACTTTC

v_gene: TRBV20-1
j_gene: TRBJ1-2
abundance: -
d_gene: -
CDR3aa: CSARPRITGGYTF
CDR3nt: TGCAGTGCCCGCCCCAGAATCACGGGTGGCTACACCTTC

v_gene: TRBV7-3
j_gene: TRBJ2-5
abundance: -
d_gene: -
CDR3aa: CASSLRGEETQYF
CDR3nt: TGTGCCAGCAGCTTAAGAGGGGAGGAGACCCAGTACTTC

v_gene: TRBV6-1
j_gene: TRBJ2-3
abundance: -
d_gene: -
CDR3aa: CASDRSTLSDTQYF
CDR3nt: TGTGCCAGCGATCGGTCCACCCTCTCGGATACGCAGTATTTT

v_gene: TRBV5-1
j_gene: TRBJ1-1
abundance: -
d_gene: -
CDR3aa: CASSLTGTEAFF
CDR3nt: TGCGCCAGCAGCTTGACCGGGACTGAAGCTTTCTTT

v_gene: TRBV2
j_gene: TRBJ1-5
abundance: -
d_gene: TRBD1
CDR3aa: CASTDRDNQPQHF
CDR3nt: TGTGCCAGCACCGACAGGGACAATCAGCCCCAGCATTTT

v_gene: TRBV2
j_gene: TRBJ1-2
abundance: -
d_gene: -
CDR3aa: CASSETRQISGGYTF
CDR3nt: TGTGCCAGCAGTGAAACGAGACAGATTTCGGGCGGCTACACCTTC

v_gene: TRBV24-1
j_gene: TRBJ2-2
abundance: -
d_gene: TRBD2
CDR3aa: CATSALTSGKDTGELFF
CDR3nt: TGTGCCACCAGTGCCTTAACTAGCGGGAAGGACACCGGGGAACTGTTTTTT

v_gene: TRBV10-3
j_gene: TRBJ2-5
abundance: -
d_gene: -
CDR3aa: CAISETQETQYF
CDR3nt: TGTGCCATCAGTGAGACACAAGAGACCCAGTACTTC

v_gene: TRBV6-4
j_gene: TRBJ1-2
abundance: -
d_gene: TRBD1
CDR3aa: CASSAGAGGYYGYTF
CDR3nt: TGTGCCAGCAGTGCGGGAGCAGGGGGGTACTATGGCTACACCTTC

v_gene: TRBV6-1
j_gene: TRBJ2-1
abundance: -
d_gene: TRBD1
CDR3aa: CASSVYRGSNEQFF
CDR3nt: TGTGCCAGCAGTGTATACAGGGGAAGCAATGAGCAGTTCTTC

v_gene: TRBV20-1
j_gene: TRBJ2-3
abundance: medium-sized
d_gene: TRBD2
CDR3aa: CSAGLAGASSTDTQYF
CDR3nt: TGCAGTGCAGGACTAGCGGGGGCCTCTAGCACAGATACGCAGTATTTT

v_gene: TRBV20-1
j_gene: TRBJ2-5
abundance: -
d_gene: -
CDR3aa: CSASGDPMAQETQYF
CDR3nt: TGCAGTGCTAGTGGGGACCCAATGGCACAAGAGACCCAGTACTTC

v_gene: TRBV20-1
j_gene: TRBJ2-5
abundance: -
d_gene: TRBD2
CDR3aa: CSAGGGAGKQETQYF
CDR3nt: TGCAGTGCTGGCGGAGGAGCGGGGAAACAAGAGACCCAGTACTTC

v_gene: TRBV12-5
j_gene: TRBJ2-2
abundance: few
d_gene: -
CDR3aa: CASGPTGITGELFF
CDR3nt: TGTGCTAGTGGCCCCACAGGGATCACCGGGGAGCTGTTTTTT

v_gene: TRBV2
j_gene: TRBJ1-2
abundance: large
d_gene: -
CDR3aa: CASSEESVFYGYTF
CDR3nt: TGTGCCAGCAGTGAAGAGTCAGTTTTCTATGGCTACACCTTC

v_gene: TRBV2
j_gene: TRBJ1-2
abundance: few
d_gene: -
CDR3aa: CASSGGANYGYTF
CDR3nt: TGTGCCAGCAGTGGGGGGGCTAACTATGGCTACACCTTC

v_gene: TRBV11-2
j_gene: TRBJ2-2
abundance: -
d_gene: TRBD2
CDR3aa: CASSLGLRNTGELFF
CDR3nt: TGTGCCAGCAGCCTGGGACTACGGAACACCGGGGAGCTGTTTTTT

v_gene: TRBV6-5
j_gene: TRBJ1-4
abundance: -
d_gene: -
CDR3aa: CASSYSGGRGNEKLFF
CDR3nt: TGTGCCAGCAGTTACTCGGGGGGCCGGGGAAATGAAAAACTGTTTTTT

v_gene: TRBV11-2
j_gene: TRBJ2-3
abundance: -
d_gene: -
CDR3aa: CASSLAANTQYF
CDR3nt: TGTGCCAGCAGCTTAGCGGCCAATACGCAGTATTTT

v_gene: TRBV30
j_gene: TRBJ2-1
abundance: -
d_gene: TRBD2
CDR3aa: CAWRGLAGRGEQFF
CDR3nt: TGTGCCTGGAGAGGACTAGCGGGACGAGGTGAGCAGTTCTTC

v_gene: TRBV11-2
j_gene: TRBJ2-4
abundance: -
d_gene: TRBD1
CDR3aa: CATNPRGPKNIQCF
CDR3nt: TGTGCCACCAACCCCAGGGGGCCCAAAAACATTCAGTGCTTC

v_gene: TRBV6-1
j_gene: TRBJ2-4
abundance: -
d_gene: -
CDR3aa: CASALLAKNIQYF
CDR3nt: TGTGCCAGCGCTCTACTAGCCAAAAACATTCAGTACTTC

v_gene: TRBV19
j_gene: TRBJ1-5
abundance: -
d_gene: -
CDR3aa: CASSHVDRFNQPQHF
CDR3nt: TGTGCCAGTAGTCACGTGGACAGATTCAATCAGCCCCAGCATTTT

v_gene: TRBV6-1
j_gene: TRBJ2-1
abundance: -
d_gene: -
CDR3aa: CASSTAVASYNEQFF
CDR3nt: TGTGCCAGCAGTACCGCCGTAGCTTCCTACAATGAGCAGTTCTTC

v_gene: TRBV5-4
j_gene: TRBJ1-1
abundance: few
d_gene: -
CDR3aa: CASSPPAGGAAFF
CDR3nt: TGTGCCAGCAGCCCGCCTGCCGGTGGGGCGGCTTTCTTT

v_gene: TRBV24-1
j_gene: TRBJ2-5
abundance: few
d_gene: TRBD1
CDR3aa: CATSDPTGDQETQYF
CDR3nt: TGTGCCACCAGTGACCCGACAGGGGACCAAGAGACCCAGTACTTC

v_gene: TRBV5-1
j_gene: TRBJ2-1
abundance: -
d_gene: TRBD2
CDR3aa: CASSGTSALYNEQFF
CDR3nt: TGCGCCAGCAGTGGGACTAGCGCCTTATACAATGAGCAGTTCTTC